Listed below are T cell receptor beta chains from one sample, sequenced in a study of cytomegalovirus exposure and HLA in healthy donors. Some clones are missing from TCRdb's copy, which holds only in-frame ones; the method was immunoSEQ multiplex PCR. The sample records roughly 130,000 clones, approximately 91% being singletons. Sequenced material: PBMCs. The origin of the receptors is a woman aged 40 to 50 in good health and CMV-seronegative. CDR3s include the opening cysteine and the closing phenylalanine or tryptophan. Each record gives: D gene, J gene, clone size, V gene, CDR3 protein, CDR3 DNA. The D gene is left open where the match is weak. Size tells how often a clone was seen (once, few, many) or the class of an expanded clone, and some rows leave it out.

>.|TRBJ2-7|.|TRBV28
CASSAYEQYF
TGTGCCAGCAGTGCGTACGAGCAGTACTTC
>TRBD2|TRBJ2-3|.|TRBV5-1
CASSLGLAGLANTQYF
TGCGCCAGCAGCTTGGGTCTAGCGGGGCTGGCAAATACGCAGTATTTT
>.|TRBJ2-2|.|TRBV11-2
CASSLAGFANTGELFF
TGTGCCAGCAGCTTGGCGGGATTCGCGAACACCGGGGAGCTGTTTTTT
>.|TRBJ2-1|.|TRBV4-1
CASSQRTSYEQFF
TGCGCCAGCAGCCAACGGACTTCCTATGAGCAGTTCTTC
>TRBD2|TRBJ2-5|.|TRBV5-6
CASSWGLEVGEQYF
TGTGCCAGCAGCTGGGGACTAGAGGTGGGGGAGCAGTACTTC
>.|TRBJ2-5|.|TRBV11-2
CASSLGQFWETQYF
TGTGCCAGCAGCTTAGGGCAGTTTTGGGAGACCCAGTACTTC
>.|TRBJ2-2|.|TRBV18
CASSKDSGELFF
TGTGCCAGCTCAAAAGACTCCGGGGAGCTGTTTTTT
>TRBD1|TRBJ1-4|.|TRBV7-2
CASSFFGTGDEKLFF
TGTGCCAGCAGCTTTTTTGGGACAGGGGATGAAAAACTGTTTTTT
>TRBD2|TRBJ2-7|.|TRBV5-1
CASSLGSGNEQYF
TGCGCCAGCAGCTTGGGAAGCGGGAACGAGCAGTACTTC
>.|TRBJ1-1|.|TRBV10-1
CASRSPPPGGTEAFF
TGCGCCAGCAGGAGCCCTCCGCCGGGGGGCACTGAAGCTTTCTTT
>.|TRBJ2-3|.|TRBV6-1
CASSDKLRDTQYF
TGTGCCAGCAGTGATAAGCTGAGAGATACGCAGTATTTT
>.|TRBJ2-7|.|TRBV10-2
CASRPGLNSYEQYF
TGCGCCAGCAGGCCAGGCCTCAATAGCTACGAGCAGTACTTC
>TRBD2|TRBJ2-3|.|TRBV2
CASSTQNSGRVDTQYF
TGTGCCAGCAGTACACAGAATAGCGGGAGGGTGGATACGCAGTATTTT
>TRBD1|TRBJ2-5|.|TRBV4-1
CASSQVEGGSQETQYF
TGCGCCAGCAGCCAAGTAGAAGGGGGCTCCCAAGAGACCCAGTACTTC
>TRBD1|TRBJ1-5|.|TRBV7-2
CASSFRDRVGQPQHF
TGTGCCAGCAGCTTCCGGGACAGGGTGGGTCAGCCCCAGCATTTT
>.|TRBJ2-5|.|TRBV11-3
CASSFFRERGGQETQYF
TGTGCCAGCAGCTTTTTTCGAGAGAGGGGAGGTCAAGAGACCCAGTACTTC
>.|TRBJ2-7|.|TRBV5-1
CASSTDMPGSEQYF
TGCGCCAGCAGCACGGACATGCCCGGGTCCGAGCAGTACTTC
>TRBD2|TRBJ2-1|once|TRBV5-1
CASSSSSGVYNEQFF
TGCGCCAGCAGCTCGTCTAGCGGCGTCTACAATGAGCAGTTCTTC
>.|TRBJ1-5|.|TRBV10-3
CAISEGARQPQHF
TGTGCCATCAGTGAAGGGGCTCGGCAGCCCCAGCATTTT
>TRBD2|TRBJ2-1|.|TRBV7-9
CASSGLADYNEQFF
TGTGCCAGCAGCGGGCTAGCGGACTACAATGAGCAGTTCTTC
>.|TRBJ1-4|.|TRBV30
CAWSVKGRGTNEKLFF
TGTGCCTGGAGTGTAAAAGGAAGGGGAACTAATGAAAAACTGTTTTTT
>TRBD2|TRBJ2-3|.|TRBV5-1
CASSRLERGTDTQYF
TGCGCCAGCAGCAGGCTAGAGCGGGGGACAGATACGCAGTATTTT
>TRBD2|TRBJ2-7|once|TRBV7-8
CASSTRLAGEAYEQYF
TGTGCCAGCAGCACCCGTCTAGCGGGAGAAGCGTACGAGCAGTACTTC
>TRBD2|TRBJ2-1|.|TRBV9
CASSVVSGGLYEQFF
TGTGCCAGCAGCGTAGTTTCGGGAGGGCTGTATGAGCAGTTCTTC
>TRBD2|TRBJ2-7|.|TRBV19
CASSPGHRDYLSYEQYF
TGTGCCAGTAGTCCCGGGCACCGGGACTACCTGTCCTACGAGCAGTACTTC
>.|TRBJ1-1|.|TRBV5-5
CASSDNFGTEAFF
TGTGCCAGCAGCGATAATTTCGGCACTGAAGCTTTCTTT
>.|TRBJ2-7|.|TRBV5-1
CASSLGSLVSGYEQYF
TGCGCCAGCAGCTTGGGATCGTTGGTTTCGGGCTACGAGCAGTACTTC
>.|TRBJ2-1|.|TRBV5-8
CASSSSNEQFF
TGTGCCAGCAGCTCGAGCAATGAGCAGTTCTTC
>TRBD2|TRBJ2-1|.|TRBV19
CASRGLAGPSEQFF
TGTGCCAGTAGGGGGCTAGCGGGACCCAGTGAGCAGTTCTTC
>TRBD1|TRBJ1-1|.|TRBV6-5
CASRKGASTEAFF
TGTGCCAGCAGGAAGGGGGCAAGCACTGAAGCTTTCTTT
>TRBD1|TRBJ1-2|.|TRBV5-1
CASSRDRANYGYTF
TGCGCCAGCAGCCGGGACAGGGCGAACTATGGCTACACCTTC
>TRBD2|TRBJ2-7|few|TRBV28
CASSPAGEQYF
TGTGCCAGCAGTCCAGCGGGGGAGCAGTACTTC
>.|TRBJ2-3|few|TRBV29-1
CSVVGQATDTQYF
TGCAGCGTTGTAGGCCAGGCCACAGATACGCAGTATTTT